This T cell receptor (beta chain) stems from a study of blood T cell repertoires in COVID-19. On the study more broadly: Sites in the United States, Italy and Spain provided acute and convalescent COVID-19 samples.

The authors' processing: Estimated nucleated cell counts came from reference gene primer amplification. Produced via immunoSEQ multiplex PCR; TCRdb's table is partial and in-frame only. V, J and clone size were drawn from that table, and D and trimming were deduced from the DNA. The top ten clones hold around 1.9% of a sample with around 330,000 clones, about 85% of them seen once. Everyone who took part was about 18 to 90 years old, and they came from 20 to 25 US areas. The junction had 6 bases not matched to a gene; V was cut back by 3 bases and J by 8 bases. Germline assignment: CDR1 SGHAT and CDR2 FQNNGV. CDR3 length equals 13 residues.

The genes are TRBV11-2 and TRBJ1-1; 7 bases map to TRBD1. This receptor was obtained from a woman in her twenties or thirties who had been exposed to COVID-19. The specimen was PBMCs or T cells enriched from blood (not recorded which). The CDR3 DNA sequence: TGTGCCAGCAGCTTGGACTTCAGGGGGGAAGCTTTCTTT. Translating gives CASSLDFRGEAFF.